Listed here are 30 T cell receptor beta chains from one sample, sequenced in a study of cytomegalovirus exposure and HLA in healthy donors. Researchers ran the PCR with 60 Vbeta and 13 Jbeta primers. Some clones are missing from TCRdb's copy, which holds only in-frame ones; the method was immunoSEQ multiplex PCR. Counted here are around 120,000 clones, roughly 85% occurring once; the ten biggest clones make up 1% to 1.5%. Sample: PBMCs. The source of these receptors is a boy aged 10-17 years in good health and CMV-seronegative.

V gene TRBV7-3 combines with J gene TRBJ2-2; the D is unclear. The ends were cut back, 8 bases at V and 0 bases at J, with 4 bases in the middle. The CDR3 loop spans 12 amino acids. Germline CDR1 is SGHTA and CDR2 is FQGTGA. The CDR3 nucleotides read TGTGCCAGCTCTCCGAACACCGGGGAGCTGTTTTTT. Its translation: CASSPNTGELFF.

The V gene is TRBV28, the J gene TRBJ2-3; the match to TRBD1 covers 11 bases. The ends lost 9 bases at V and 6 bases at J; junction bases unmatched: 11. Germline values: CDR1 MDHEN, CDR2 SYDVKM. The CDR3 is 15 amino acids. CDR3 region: CASRLGQGVSDTQYF. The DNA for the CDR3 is TGTGCCAGTCGACTGGGACAGGGGGTATCCGATACGCAGTATTTT.

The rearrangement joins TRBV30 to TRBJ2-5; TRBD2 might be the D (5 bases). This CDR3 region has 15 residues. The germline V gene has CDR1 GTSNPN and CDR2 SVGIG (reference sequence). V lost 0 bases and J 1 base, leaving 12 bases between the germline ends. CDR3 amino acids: CAWSVGGLFQETQYF. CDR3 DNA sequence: TGTGCCTGGAGTGTAGGAGGACTGTTCCAAGAGACCCAGTACTTC.

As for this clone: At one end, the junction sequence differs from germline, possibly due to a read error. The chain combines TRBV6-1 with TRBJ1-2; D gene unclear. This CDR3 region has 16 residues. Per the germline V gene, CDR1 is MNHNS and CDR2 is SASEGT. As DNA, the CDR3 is TGTGCCAGCAGTGAAGGGCCGGGTCCCCTCGGATATGACTACACCTTC. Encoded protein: CASSEGPGPLGYDYTF.

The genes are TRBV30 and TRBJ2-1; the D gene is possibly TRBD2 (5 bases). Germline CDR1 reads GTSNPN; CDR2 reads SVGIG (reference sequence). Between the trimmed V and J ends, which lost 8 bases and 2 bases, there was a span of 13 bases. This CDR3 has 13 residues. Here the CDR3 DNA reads TGTGCCCGTGCCGGGATGGCCTACAATGAGCAGTTCTTC. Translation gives CARAGMAYNEQFF.

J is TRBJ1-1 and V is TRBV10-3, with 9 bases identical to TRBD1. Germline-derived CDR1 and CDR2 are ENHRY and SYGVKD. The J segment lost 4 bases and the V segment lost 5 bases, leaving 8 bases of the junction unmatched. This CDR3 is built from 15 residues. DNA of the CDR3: TGTGCCATCAGTTCCGGGACAGGGCTAAGCACTGAAGCTTTCTTT. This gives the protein CAISSGTGLSTEAFF.

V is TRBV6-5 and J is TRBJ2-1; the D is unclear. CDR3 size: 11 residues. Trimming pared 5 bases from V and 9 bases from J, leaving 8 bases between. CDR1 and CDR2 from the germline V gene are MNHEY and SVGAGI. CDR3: CASSRLGEQFF. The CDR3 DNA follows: TGTGCCAGCAGTCGGCTAGGTGAGCAGTTCTTC.

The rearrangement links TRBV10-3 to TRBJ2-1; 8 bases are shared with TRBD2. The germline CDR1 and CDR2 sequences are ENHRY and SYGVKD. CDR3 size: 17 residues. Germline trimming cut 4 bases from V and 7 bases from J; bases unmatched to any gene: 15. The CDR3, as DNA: TGTGCCATCAGTGCCTCAAGCGGGAGCCTGGCGGGGAATGAGCAGTTCTTC. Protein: CAISASSGSLAGNEQFF.

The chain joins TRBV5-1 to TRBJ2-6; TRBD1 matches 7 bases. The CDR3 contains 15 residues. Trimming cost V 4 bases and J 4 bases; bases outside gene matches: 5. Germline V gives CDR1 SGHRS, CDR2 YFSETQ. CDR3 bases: TGCGCCAGCAGCGCCGGGACAGCCGGGGCCAACGTCCTGACTTTC. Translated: CASSAGTAGANVLTF.

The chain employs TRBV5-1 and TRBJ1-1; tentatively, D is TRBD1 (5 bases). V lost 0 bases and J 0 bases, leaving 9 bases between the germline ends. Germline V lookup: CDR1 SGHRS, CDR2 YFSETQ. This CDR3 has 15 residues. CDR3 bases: TGCGCCAGCAGCTTGGGACAGCTCATGAACACTGAAGCTTTCTTT. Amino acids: CASSLGQLMNTEAFF.

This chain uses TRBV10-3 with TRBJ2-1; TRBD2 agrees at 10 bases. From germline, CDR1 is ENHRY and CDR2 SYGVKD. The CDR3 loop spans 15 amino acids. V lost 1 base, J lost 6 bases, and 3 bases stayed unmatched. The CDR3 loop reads CAISEFSGRTNEQFF. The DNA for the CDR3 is TGTGCCATCAGTGAGTTTAGCGGGAGGACCAATGAGCAGTTCTTC.

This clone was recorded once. CDR3 sequence reads: CASSLGDRGYNEQFF. As DNA, the CDR3 is TGTGCCAGCAGTTTAGGGGACAGGGGGTACAATGAGCAGTTCTTC. This rearrangement joins TRBV6-6 to TRBJ2-1; TRBD1 matches 11 bases. The CDR3 contains 15 residues. J gave up 4 bases and V 4 bases, and 3 bases lay outside the gene matches. Germline CDR1 reads MNHNY; CDR2 reads SVGAGI (reference sequence).

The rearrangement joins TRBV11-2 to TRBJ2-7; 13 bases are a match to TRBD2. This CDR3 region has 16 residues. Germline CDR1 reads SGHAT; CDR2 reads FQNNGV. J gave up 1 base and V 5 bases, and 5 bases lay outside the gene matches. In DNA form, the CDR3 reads TGTGCCAGCAGCCCAGGACTAGCGGGAGTGTCCTACGAGCAGTACTTC. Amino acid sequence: CASSPGLAGVSYEQYF.

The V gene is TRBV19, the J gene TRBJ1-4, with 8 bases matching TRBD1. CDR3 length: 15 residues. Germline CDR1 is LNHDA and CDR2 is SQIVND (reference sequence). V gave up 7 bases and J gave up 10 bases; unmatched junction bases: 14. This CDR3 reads CASTLTPDREGKLFF. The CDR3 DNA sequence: TGTGCCAGTACCCTAACTCCGGACAGGGAAGGAAAACTGTTTTTT. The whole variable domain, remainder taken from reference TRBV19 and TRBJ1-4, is DGGITQSPKYLFRKEGQNVTLSCEQNLNHDAMYWYRQDPGQGLRLIYYSQIVNDFQKGDIAEGYSVSREKKESFPLTVTSAQKNPTAFYLCASTLTPDREGKLFFGSGTQLSVL.

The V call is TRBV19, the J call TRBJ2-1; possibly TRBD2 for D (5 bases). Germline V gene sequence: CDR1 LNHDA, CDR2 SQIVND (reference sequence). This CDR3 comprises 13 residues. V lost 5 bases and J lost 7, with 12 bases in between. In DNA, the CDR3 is TGTGCCAGTAGTCATGGGAGTCTGAATGAGCAGTTCTTC. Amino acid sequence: CASSHGSLNEQFF.

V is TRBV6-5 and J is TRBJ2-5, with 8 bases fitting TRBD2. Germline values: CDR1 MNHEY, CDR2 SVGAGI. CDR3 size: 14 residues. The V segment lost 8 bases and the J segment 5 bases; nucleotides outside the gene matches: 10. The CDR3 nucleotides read TGTGCCAGCCGAAGCGGGAGAAGGGGGGAGACCCAGTACTTC. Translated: CASRSGRRGETQYF.

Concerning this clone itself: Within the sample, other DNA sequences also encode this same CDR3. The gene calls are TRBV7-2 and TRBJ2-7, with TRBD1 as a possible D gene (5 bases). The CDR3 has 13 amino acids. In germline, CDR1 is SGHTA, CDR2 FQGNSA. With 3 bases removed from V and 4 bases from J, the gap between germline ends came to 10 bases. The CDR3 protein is CASSFGQGYEQYF. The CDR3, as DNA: TGTGCCAGCAGCTTTGGGCAGGGATACGAGCAGTACTTC.

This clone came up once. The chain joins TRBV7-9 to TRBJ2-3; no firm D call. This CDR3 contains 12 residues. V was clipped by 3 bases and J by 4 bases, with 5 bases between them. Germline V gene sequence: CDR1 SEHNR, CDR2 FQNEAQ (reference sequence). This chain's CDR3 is CASSFAADTQYF. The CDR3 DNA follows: TGTGCCAGCAGCTTCGCGGCAGATACGCAGTATTTT.

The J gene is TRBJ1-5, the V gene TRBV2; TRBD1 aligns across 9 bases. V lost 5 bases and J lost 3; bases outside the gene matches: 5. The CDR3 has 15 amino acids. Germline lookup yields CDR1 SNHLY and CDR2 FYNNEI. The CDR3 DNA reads TGTGCCAGCAGTCCGGACAGGGGCCCCAATCAGCCCCAGCATTTT. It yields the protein CASSPDRGPNQPQHF.

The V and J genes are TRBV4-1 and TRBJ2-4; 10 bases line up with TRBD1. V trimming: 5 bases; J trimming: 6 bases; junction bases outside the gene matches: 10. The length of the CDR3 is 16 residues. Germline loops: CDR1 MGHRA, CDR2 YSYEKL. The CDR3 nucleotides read TGCGCCAGCAGCTGGGGGTGGGGACAGGGGAGAAACATTCAGTACTTC. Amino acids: CASSWGWGQGRNIQYF.

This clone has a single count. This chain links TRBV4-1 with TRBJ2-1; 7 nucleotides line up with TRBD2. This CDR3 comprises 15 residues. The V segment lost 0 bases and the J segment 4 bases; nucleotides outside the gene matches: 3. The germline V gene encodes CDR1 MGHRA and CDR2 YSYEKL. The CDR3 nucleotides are TGCGCCAGCAGCCAAGAGGCGGGAGAGTACAATGAGCAGTTCTTC. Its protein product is CASSQEAGEYNEQFF.

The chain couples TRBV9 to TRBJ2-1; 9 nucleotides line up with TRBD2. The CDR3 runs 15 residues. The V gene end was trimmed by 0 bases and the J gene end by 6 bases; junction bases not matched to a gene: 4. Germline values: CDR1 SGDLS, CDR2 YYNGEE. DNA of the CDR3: TGTGCCAGCAGCGTAGACGCTAGCGGGATCAATGAGCAGTTCTTC. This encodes CASSVDASGINEQFF.

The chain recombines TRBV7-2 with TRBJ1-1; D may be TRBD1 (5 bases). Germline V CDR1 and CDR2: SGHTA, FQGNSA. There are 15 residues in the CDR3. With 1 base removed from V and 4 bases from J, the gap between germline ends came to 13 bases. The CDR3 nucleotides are TGTGCCAGCAGCTTAGAGGGACTAAGGAGCACTGAAGCTTTCTTT. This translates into CASSLEGLRSTEAFF. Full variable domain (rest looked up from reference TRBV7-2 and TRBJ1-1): GAGVSQSPSNKVTEKGKDVELRCDPISGHTALYWYRQSLGQGLEFLIYFQGNSAPDKSGLPSDRFSAERTGGSVSTLTIQRTQQEDSAVYLCASSLEGLRSTEAFFGQGTRLTVV.

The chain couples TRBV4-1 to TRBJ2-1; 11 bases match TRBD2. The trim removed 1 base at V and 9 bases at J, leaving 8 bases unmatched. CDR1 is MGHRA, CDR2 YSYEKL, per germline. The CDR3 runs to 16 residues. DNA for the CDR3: TGCGCCAGCAGCCAAGTGGTAGCGGGAGGGTTATCTGAGCAGTTCTTC. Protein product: CASSQVVAGGLSEQFF.

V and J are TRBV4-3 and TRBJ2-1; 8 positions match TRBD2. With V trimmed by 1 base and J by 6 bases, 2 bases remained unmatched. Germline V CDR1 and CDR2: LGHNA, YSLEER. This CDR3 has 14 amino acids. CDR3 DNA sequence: TGCGCCAGCAGCCAAGCGGGACTAGTCAATGAGCAGTTCTTC. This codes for CASSQAGLVNEQFF.

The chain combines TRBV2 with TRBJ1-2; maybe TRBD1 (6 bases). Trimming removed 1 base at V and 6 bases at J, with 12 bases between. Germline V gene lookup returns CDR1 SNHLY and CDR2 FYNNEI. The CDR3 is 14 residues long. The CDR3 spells CASSEGGYRDGYTF. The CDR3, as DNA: TGTGCCAGCAGTGAAGGGGGATACAGGGATGGCTACACCTTC.

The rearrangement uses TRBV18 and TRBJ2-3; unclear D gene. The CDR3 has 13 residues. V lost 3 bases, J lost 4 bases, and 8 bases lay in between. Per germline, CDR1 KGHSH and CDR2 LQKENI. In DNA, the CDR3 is TGTGCCAGCTCACCTACAAACCCAGATACGCAGTATTTT. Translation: CASSPTNPDTQYF.

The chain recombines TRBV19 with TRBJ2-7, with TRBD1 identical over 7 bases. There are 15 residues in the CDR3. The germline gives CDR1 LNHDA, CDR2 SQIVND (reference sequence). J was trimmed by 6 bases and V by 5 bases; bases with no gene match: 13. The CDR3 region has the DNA TGTGCCAGTAGTGTTCGGAAAGGGGGCTTCGGCGAGCAGTACTTC. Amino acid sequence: CASSVRKGGFGEQYF.

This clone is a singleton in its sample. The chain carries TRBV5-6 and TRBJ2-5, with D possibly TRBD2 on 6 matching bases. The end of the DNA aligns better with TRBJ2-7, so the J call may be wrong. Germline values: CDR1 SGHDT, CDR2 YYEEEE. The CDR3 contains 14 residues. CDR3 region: CASSLTPGVNEQYF. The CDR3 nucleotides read TGTGCCAGCAGCTTGACTCCGGGAGTCAACGAGCAGTACTTC.

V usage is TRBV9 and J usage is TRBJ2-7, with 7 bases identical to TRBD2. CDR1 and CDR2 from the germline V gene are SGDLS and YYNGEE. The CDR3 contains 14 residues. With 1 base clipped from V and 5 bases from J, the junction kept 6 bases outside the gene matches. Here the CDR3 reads CASSVSSGKDEQYF. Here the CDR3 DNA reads TGTGCCAGCAGCGTAAGCAGCGGGAAGGACGAGCAGTACTTC.